These 21 T cell receptor beta chains were sequenced from one sample in a study of OX40 agonist ivuxolimab in advanced cancers. Produced via immunoSEQ multiplex PCR; TCRdb's table is partial and in-frame only. The data contain tens of thousands of clones, roughly nine tenths of them singletons. Sequences were derived from CD4+ or CD8+ T cells sorted from blood, sampled in a trial of the OX40 agonist ivuxolimab. The receptors here all came from an adult with an advanced solid tumor such as melanoma, head and neck, liver or kidney cancer.

Regarding this clone: At one of its ends the junction is not consistent with the germline gene, which may arise from a read error. This rearrangement joins TRBV30 to TRBJ2-1, with TRBD2 matching 15 bases. CDR1 is GTSNPN and CDR2 is SVGIG in the germline V gene (reference sequence). This CDR3 is built from 11 residues. Here the CDR3 DNA reads TGTGCCTGGAGCGGACTAGCGGGAGGGGTCTTC. It is translated as CAWSGLAGGVF.

The chain employs TRBV4-1 and TRBJ2-7; D unclear. This CDR3 comprises 15 residues. Germline V lookup: CDR1 MGHRA, CDR2 YSYEKL. V was trimmed by 2 bases and J by 0 bases, leaving 11 bases between them. CDR3 in amino acids: CASSQRGSLSYEQYF. As DNA, the CDR3 is TGCGCCAGCAGCCAAAGAGGCAGCCTCTCCTACGAGCAGTACTTC.

The rearrangement joins TRBV4-1 to TRBJ2-7, with D possibly TRBD2 on 6 matching bases. Germline CDR1 and CDR2: MGHRA and YSYEKL. The CDR3 contains 18 residues. Deletions cut 0 bases from V and 1 base from J, with 19 bases between. CDR3 bases: TGCGCCAGCAGCCAAGATTTCCCCGCGGGACTGGTTTCCTACGAGCAGTACTTC. This encodes CASSQDFPAGLVSYEQYF.

This clone was detected only once. The chain combines TRBV11-2 with TRBJ2-7; D unresolved. V dropped 5 bases and J dropped 3 bases, with 8 bases sitting between them. The germline V gene has CDR1 SGHAT and CDR2 FQNNGV. The CDR3 runs to 12 residues. The CDR3 nucleotides are TGTGCCAGCAGCACTCTCGACTACGAGCAGTACTTC. Translation: CASSTLDYEQYF.

The chain joins TRBV12-2 to TRBJ2-7. TRBV12-2 is reported as a pseudogene. This CDR3 is 17 amino acids long. Here the CDR3 reads CASRLPTLWLGVYEQYF. The CDR3 nucleotides are TGTGCAAGTCGCTTACCCACTCTCTGGTTGGGGGTGTACGAGCAGTACTTC.

The chain is built from TRBV19 and TRBJ2-1; TRBD1 matches at 9 bases. From germline, CDR1 is LNHDA and CDR2 SQIVND (reference sequence). This CDR3 is built from 15 residues. After removal of 3 bases from V and 8 bases from J, the junction contained 8 bases not matched to a gene. CDR3 DNA sequence: TGTGCCAGTAGTATCCGGGACAGGGTTGGCGATGAGCAGTTCTTC. Amino acid sequence: CASSIRDRVGDEQFF.

This chain uses TRBV7-9 with TRBJ2-5, with 12 bases matching TRBD2. The CDR3 loop spans 15 amino acids. V lost 6 bases, J lost 2 bases, and 4 bases stayed unmatched. Germline CDR1 reads SEHNR; CDR2 reads FQNEAQ (reference sequence). CDR3 amino acids: CASSRLAGVQETQYF. The CDR3 nucleotides read TGTGCCAGCAGTCGACTAGCGGGAGTTCAAGAGACCCAGTACTTC.

The rearrangement links TRBV10-3 to TRBJ1-3, with a tentative D call TRBD1 (6 bases). V lost 7 bases and J lost 0, with 13 bases in between. Per germline, CDR1 ENHRY and CDR2 SYGVKD. CDR3 length: 15 residues. The CDR3 bases are TGTGCCATCAACCCACAGGGCTACTCTGGAAACACCATATATTTT. The encoded protein is CAINPQGYSGNTIYF.

The chain carries TRBV30 and TRBJ1-2; D possibly corresponds to TRBD1 (6 bases). This CDR3 is built from 14 residues. Germline V lookup: CDR1 GTSNPN, CDR2 SVGIG (reference sequence). Trimming cost V 8 bases and J 2 bases, with 18 bases left between them. CDR3 region: CAGEYRDLNYGYTF. The CDR3 DNA reads as TGTGCCGGAGAATACAGGGACCTAAACTATGGCTACACCTTC.

V is TRBV9 and J is TRBJ1-5, with D perhaps TRBD1 (5 bases). This CDR3 has 15 residues. Trimming cost V 2 bases and J 5 bases, with 14 bases left between them. The germline CDR1 and CDR2 sequences are SGDLS and YYNGEE. The CDR3 protein is CASSVSGTSYQPQHF. The CDR3 nucleotides are TGTGCCAGCAGCGTTTCCGGGACGTCGTATCAGCCCCAGCATTTT.

This sequence joins TRBV13 and TRBJ2-3; 8 bases are shared with TRBD2. Germline CDR1 reads PRHDT; CDR2 reads FYEKMQ (reference sequence). V lost 11 bases, J lost 2 bases, and 9 bases stayed unmatched. The CDR3 length is 14 residues. CDR3 protein: CASGGGRTTDTQYF. The CDR3 nucleotides are TGTGCCTCCGGGGGGGGCAGGACCACAGATACGCAGTATTTT.

In this sample, this clone turned up once. This chain links TRBV5-1 with TRBJ2-5, with D unresolved. Looked up from germline, CDR1 is SGHRS and CDR2 is YFSETQ. There are 15 residues in the CDR3. V dropped 3 bases and J dropped 1 base, with 13 bases sitting between them. The CDR3 coding sequence is TGCGCCAGCAGCTCGGATGACGGCATCCAAGAGACCCAGTACTTC. Translating gives CASSSDDGIQETQYF. The complete variable domain, with remaining parts taken from reference TRBV5-1 and TRBJ2-5, reads KAGVTQTPRYLIKTRGQQVTLSCSPISGHRSVSWYQQTPGQGLQFLFEYFSETQRNKGNFPGRFSGRQFSNSRSEMNVSTLELGDSALYLCASSSDDGIQETQYFGPGTRLLVL.

J is TRBJ2-7 and V is TRBV14; 9 bases agree with TRBD1. There are 13 residues in the CDR3. The ends lost 3 bases at V and 4 bases at J; junction bases unmatched: 1. Germline lookup yields CDR1 SGHDN and CDR2 FVKESK. In DNA, the CDR3 is TGTGCCAGCAGCCACGGGACAGGGTACGAGCAGTACTTC. Its protein is CASSHGTGYEQYF. The variable domain in full, with the rest retrieved from reference TRBV14 and TRBJ2-7, is EAGVTQFPSHSVIEKGQTVTLRCDPISGHDNLYWYRRVMGKEIKFLLHFVKESKQDESGMPNNRFLAERTGGTYSTLKVQPAELEDSGVYFCASSHGTGYEQYFGPGTRLTVT.

This clone was observed a handful of times. The chain combines TRBV7-9 with TRBJ1-5; 7 bases agree with TRBD1. The CDR3 has 14 amino acids. The V gene end was trimmed by 3 bases and the J gene end by 3 bases; junction bases not matched to a gene: 2. Per the germline V gene, CDR1 is SEHNR and CDR2 is FQNEAQ (reference sequence). The CDR3 loop reads CASSFEGANQPQHF. In nucleotides, the CDR3 is TGTGCCAGCAGCTTCGAGGGGGCCAATCAGCCCCAGCATTTT.

This clone has just one count. This chain joins TRBV5-5 and TRBJ2-7; 9 positions match TRBD1. Germline CDR1 SGHKS, CDR2 YYEKEE (reference sequence). J lost 5 bases, V lost 4 bases, and 7 bases had no gene match. The CDR3 totals 14 residues. CDR3 sequence (DNA): TGTGCCAGCAGCCGGGGACAGGGAAAGGACGAGCAGTACTTC. As protein: CASSRGQGKDEQYF.

This chain uses TRBV9 with TRBJ2-1; D possibly corresponds to TRBD2 (5 bases). Germline CDR1 and CDR2: SGDLS and YYNGEE. Trimming pared 0 bases from V and 8 bases from J, leaving 6 bases between. This CDR3 comprises 12 residues. The CDR3 protein is CASSVEEDEQFF. CDR3 sequence (DNA): TGTGCCAGCAGCGTAGAGGAGGATGAGCAGTTCTTC.

J is TRBJ2-5 and V is TRBV15; possibly TRBD2 for D (6 bases). Trimming removed 0 bases at V and 1 base at J, with 9 bases between. CDR3 length: 15 amino acids. Germline CDR1 and CDR2: LNHNV and YYDKDF (reference sequence). This chain's CDR3 is CATSRDRRGQETQYF. The DNA of the CDR3 is TGTGCCACCAGCAGAGATAGGAGGGGCCAAGAGACCCAGTACTTC. The entire variable domain, with the rest obtained from reference TRBV15 and TRBJ2-5, is as follows: DAMVIQNPRYQVTQFGKPVTLSCSQTLNHNVMYWYQQKSSQAPKLLFHYYDKDFNNEADTPDNFQSRRPNTSFCFLDIRSPGLGDTAMYLCATSRDRRGQETQYFGPGTRLLVL.

This rearrangement joins TRBV6-5 to TRBJ2-1, with a weak D call TRBD2 (5 bases). V gave up 5 bases and J gave up 2 bases, with 13 bases separating them. Germline CDR1 reads MNHEY; CDR2 reads SVGAGI. This CDR3 is built from 15 residues. The CDR3 loop reads CASSRLRETYNEQFF. CDR3 coding DNA: TGTGCCAGCAGTCGCCTTAGGGAGACCTACAATGAGCAGTTCTTC.

The CDR3: CASSPEGTASREQYF. Here the CDR3 DNA reads TGCGCCAGCAGCCCCGAAGGGACAGCCTCGCGGGAGCAGTACTTC. This chain uses TRBV4-1 with TRBJ2-7; 7 bases map to TRBD1. Germline assignment: CDR1 MGHRA and CDR2 YSYEKL. The V gene end was trimmed by 4 bases and the J gene end by 7 bases; junction bases not matched to a gene: 13. This CDR3 has 15 residues.

The chain couples TRBV19 to TRBJ1-2; 9 bases fit TRBD1. V shed 7 bases and J 8 bases; nucleotides not matched to a gene: 17. This CDR3 has 16 amino acids. Germline CDR1 and CDR2: LNHDA and SQIVND (reference sequence). The CDR3 spells CASNPGGGQGFFGYTF. CDR3 coding DNA: TGTGCCAGTAACCCAGGGGGGGGACAGGGCTTCTTCGGCTACACCTTC.

V gene TRBV9 combines with J gene TRBJ2-7; no definite D call. The V and J ends lost 3 bases and 9 bases respectively, with 13 bases between them. There are 12 residues in the CDR3. Germline V lookup: CDR1 SGDLS, CDR2 YYNGEE. The CDR3 region has the DNA TGTGCCAGCAGCGACGACTCAGACCGGCAGTACTTC. It specifies CASSDDSDRQYF.